These 5 T cell receptor beta chains came from one sample sequenced in a study of human T cells and chemical hapten exposure. Each CDR3 protein gets one entry after TCRdb re-called the RACE reads with MiXCR. The profile shows about 360,000 distinct CDR3 sequences, around 7% of them singletons. Stated time point: patch test 1, 2 weeks after DPC sensitization. Indicated treatment: therapeutic diphenylcyclopropenone sensitization with weekly scalp DPC. Here the sequenced sample was whole blood, taken in connection with sensitization to the hapten diphenylcyclopropenone (DPC). The source is a young woman with alopecia areata. Some clones in this sample may be carry-over from other donors' samples.

This clonotype was recorded many times. The gene calls are TRBV27 and TRBJ2-3; the D gene is possibly TRBD1 (5 bases). Germline V gives CDR1 MNHEY, CDR2 SMNVEV (reference sequence). Between the trimmed V and J ends, which lost 6 bases and 5 bases, there was a span of 18 bases. There are 15 residues in the CDR3. DNA for the CDR3: TGTGCCAGCAGCCCTCTGGGGCTAGTAGAAGATACGCAGTATTTT. It translates to CASSPLGLVEDTQYF.

This clonotype has just a few counts. Here the CDR3 DNA reads TGTGCCAGCAGAAGGGGACAGCATAGCACAGATACGCAGTATTTT. This codes for CASRRGQHSTDTQYF. The rearrangement uses TRBV6-5 and TRBJ2-3, with 7 bases fitting TRBD1. From germline, CDR1 is MNHEY and CDR2 SVGAGI. CDR3 size: 15 residues. With V trimmed by 6 bases and J by 0 bases, 6 bases remained unmatched.

This clonotype was counted between two and nine times. The chain combines TRBV27 with TRBJ2-3; 10 nucleotides match TRBD2. The V gene end was trimmed by 10 bases and the J gene end by 7 bases; junction bases not matched to a gene: 14. This CDR3 region has 15 residues. CDR1 is MNHEY and CDR2 is SMNVEV in the germline V gene (reference sequence). The CDR3 sequence: CATLTIAGGMNTQYF. CDR3 in DNA: TGTGCCACGCTCACTATAGCGGGGGGCATGAATACGCAGTATTTT.

The chain is built from TRBV20-1 and TRBJ2-3; TRBD2 matches at 8 bases. CDR1 and CDR2 (germline): DFQATT, SNEGSKA (reference sequence). Trimming at V came to 0 bases and at J to 2 bases, leaving 4 bases not matched to a gene. This CDR3 spans 15 amino acids. CDR3 sequence: CSAREGGGTTDTQYF. In DNA, the CDR3 is TGCAGTGCTAGAGAGGGCGGGGGGACCACAGATACGCAGTATTTT.

This clonotype was seen repeatedly, ten times or more. The rearrangement uses TRBV3-1 and TRBJ2-1; D may be TRBD2 (6 bases). Per germline, CDR1 LGHDT and CDR2 YNNKEL (reference sequence). CDR3 length equals 11 residues. Deletions cut 3 bases from V and 13 bases from J, with 10 bases between. CDR3 amino acids: CASSHASDQFF. Written as DNA, the CDR3 is TGTGCCAGCAGCCACGCTAGCGACCAGTTCTTC.